This T cell receptor beta chain appears in the sequencing data of a study of shared clonotypes between healthy human individuals. Study at large: Ranging from 18 to 49 in age, donors were a couple of women and three men.

Concerning this clone itself: As yet, its antigen is unknown.

Study conclusions and caveats: When compared with the clonotypes that were shared by all four sorted-subset donors, the non-shared clonotypes turned out to have lower generation probabilities. Memory subsets had estimated richness that was generally smaller than that of naive subsets.

Assay used: immunoSEQ multiplex PCR; TCRdb lists only in-frame clones, some missing. The sample holds millions of clones, 90% to 95% seen once. Germline V CDR1 and CDR2: SGDLS, YYNGEE. This CDR3 spans 15 amino acids. The ends lost 4 bases at V and 4 bases at J; junction bases unmatched: 8. This chain connects TRBV9 to TRBJ1-3; 7 nucleotides align to TRBD1. The TCR originated in a man aged 18 to 30 in good health. Source material: naive CD4+ T cells sorted from blood. Subset defined: CD45RA+ positively selected. The CDR3 DNA sequence: TGTGCCAGCAGCACCTACAGGGGTTCAGGAAACACCATATATTTT. This translates into CASSTYRGSGNTIYF.